This T cell receptor (beta chain) stems from a study of shared clonotypes between healthy human individuals. Regarding this clone: What it recognizes is unknown.

Study conclusions and caveats: Memory subsets generally showed smaller estimated richness than naive subsets did.

Generated by immunoSEQ multiplex PCR, the TCRdb table keeps only in-frame clones and is missing some. The repertoire consists of 550,000 to 750,000 clones, with around 95% occurring once and the leading ten covering about 0.11%. CD45RO-negative CD8 cells positively selected for CCR7 made up the naive population, which excluded terminally differentiated effector memory CD45RA+ cells. This CDR3 is built from 18 residues. The V gene lost 1 base and the J gene lost 4 bases, with 19 bases spanning the gap. Germline V gene sequence: CDR1 MNHEY, CDR2 SMNVEV (reference sequence). The receptor was derived from a woman younger than 45 in good health. Sequences were obtained from naive CD8+ T cells sorted from blood. The V call is TRBV27, the J call TRBJ2-2; possibly TRBD1 or TRBD2 for D (7 bases each). The CDR3 nucleotides are TGTGCCAGCAGTTTATACTCCCCGCAGGGGGAGGGCACCGGGGAGCTGTTTTTT. Amino acids: CASSLYSPQGEGTGELFF.